This T cell receptor beta chain came from a study of blood T cell repertoires in COVID-19. Study overall: PBMCs, B-cell-depleted T cells, or T cells provided the cDNA or gDNA that made up the material.

Source study methods: How many nucleated cells were present was estimated from reference gene primer amplification. This table comes from immunoSEQ multiplex PCR, and its TCRdb copy is limited to in-frame clones, with some not included. V and J calls and clone size are copied from that table; D and trimming were computed from the DNA. This table has about 170,000 clones, 80% to 85% appearing once. Trimming took off 2 bases at V and 7 bases at J, with 6 bases between the two ends. The germline CDR1 and CDR2 sequences are ENHRY and SYGVKD. The CDR3 consists of 12 residues. The TCR was taken from a human donor with acute or convalescent COVID-19. The donor label of this sample is uncertain. Sequenced material: peripheral blood. The chain links TRBV10-3 to TRBJ1-5; D is unresolved. CDR3 region: CAISEDSQPQHF. The CDR3 DNA reads TGTGCCATCAGTGAGGATAGCCAGCCCCAGCATTTT.